The 27 T cell receptor beta chains below come from one sample, sequenced in a study of cytomegalovirus exposure and HLA in healthy donors. Use of 60 Vbeta and 13 Jbeta primers characterized the PCR. Assay: immunoSEQ multiplex PCR; the TCRdb copy retains only in-frame clones and omits some. The sample carries around 65,000 clones, about 63% recorded once. Material: PBMCs. Every receptor here comes from a middle-aged man in good health and CMV-seropositive.

This clone came up a few times. The J gene is TRBJ2-7, the V gene TRBV19, with TRBD1 matching 7 bases. The germline gives CDR1 LNHDA, CDR2 SQIVND (reference sequence). V shed 6 bases and J 1 base; nucleotides not matched to a gene: 3. The CDR3 extends over 13 amino acids. The CDR3 bases are TGTGCCAGTAGCTCGGGACAGTCCTACGAGCAGTACTTC. Translating gives CASSSGQSYEQYF. Looking up the rest from reference TRBV19 and TRBJ2-7 gives the full variable domain: DGGITQSPKYLFRKEGQNVTLSCEQNLNHDAMYWYRQDPGQGLRLIYYSQIVNDFQKGDIAEGYSVSREKKESFPLTVTSAQKNPTAFYLCASSSGQSYEQYFGPGTRLTVT.

Points on this clone: Germline is not matched at one junction end, which may reflect a read error. This chain links TRBV7-9 with TRBJ1-1, with TRBD1 as a possible D gene (6 bases). The germline gives CDR1 SEHNR, CDR2 FQNEAQ (reference sequence). The CDR3 spans 17 residues. CDR3 in DNA: TGTTCCAGCAGCAAAGGTCGGGGGGCGATGATGGGGACTGAAGCTTTCTTT. Its protein product is CSSSKGRGAMMGTEAFF.

Only one count was recorded for this clone. The V and J genes are TRBV5-1 and TRBJ2-7; 9 nucleotides line up with TRBD2. With 1 base clipped from V and 6 bases from J, the junction kept 11 bases outside the gene matches. Germline CDR1 reads SGHRS; CDR2 reads YFSETQ. CDR3 size: 16 residues. In nucleotides, the CDR3 is TGCGCCAGCAGCTTGTCTCCAGTAGCGGGAGCGGGCGAGCAGTACTTC. Amino acid sequence: CASSLSPVAGAGEQYF.

This clone was seen just once. V usage is TRBV5-4 and J usage is TRBJ1-3; maybe TRBD1 (6 bases). Germline V gene data show CDR1 as SGHNT and CDR2 as YYREEE (reference sequence). The CDR3 contains 13 residues. Trimming shortened V by 3 bases and J by 2 bases, and 6 bases separated the two germline ends. CDR3 coding DNA: TGTGCCAGCAGCTGGGGGCCTGGAAACACCATATATTTT. Translating gives CASSWGPGNTIYF.

This chain's CDR3 is CASSEVGTGVNRLAFF. CDR3 sequence (DNA): TGTGCCAGTAGTGAAGTCGGGACAGGGGTGAATCGCTTAGCTTTCTTT. This rearrangement joins TRBV19 to TRBJ1-1, with 10 bases that match TRBD1. There are 16 residues in the CDR3. The V gene's germline CDR1 is LNHDA and CDR2 SQIVND (reference sequence). J gave up 10 bases and V 5 bases, and 16 bases lay outside the gene matches.

In the case of this clone: Germline and junction disagree at one end, which may indicate a read error. The chain recombines TRBV7-9 with TRBJ1-4; no definite D call. CDR3 size: 16 residues. CDR1 and CDR2 from the germline V gene are SEHNR and FQNEAQ (reference sequence). CDR3 in amino acids: CSSSFLSTIMSEKLFF. The CDR3 region has the DNA TGTTCCAGCAGCTTCCTCTCGACAATTATGAGTGAAAAACTGTTTTTT.

V usage is TRBV7-2 and J usage is TRBJ2-1; 9 positions agree with TRBD2. Germline CDR1 reads SGHTA; CDR2 reads FQGNSA. With V trimmed by 5 bases and J by 6 bases, 8 bases remained unmatched. The CDR3 is 15 amino acids. DNA for the CDR3: TGTGCCAGCAGCGAAGGGGGGACTAGCTTCAATGAGCAGTTCTTC. It specifies CASSEGGTSFNEQFF.

The chain carries TRBV7-2 and TRBJ2-1, with 8 nucleotides matching TRBD1. The CDR3 length is 14 residues. The V segment lost 6 bases and the J segment 6 bases; nucleotides outside the gene matches: 7. Germline V gene data show CDR1 as SGHTA and CDR2 as FQGNSA. The CDR3 reads CASRRTTGVNEQFF. CDR3 nucleotide sequence: TGTGCCAGCAGACGTACGACAGGGGTCAATGAGCAGTTCTTC.

V is TRBV19 and J is TRBJ2-3, with D tentatively TRBD2 (7 bases). The CDR3 consists of 16 residues. Germline V gene sequence: CDR1 LNHDA, CDR2 SQIVND (reference sequence). V shed 5 bases and J shed 4 bases, with 19 bases lying between them. In nucleotides, the CDR3 is TGTGCCAGTAGTCCACAGGGAGGGGGGGGCCCAGATACGCAGTATTTT. The encoded protein is CASSPQGGGGPDTQYF.

The chain couples TRBV18 to TRBJ1-3, with D perhaps TRBD1 (5 bases). The germline V gene encodes CDR1 KGHSH and CDR2 LQKENI. The V and J ends lost 5 bases and 0 bases respectively, with 14 bases between them. The CDR3 contains 16 residues. CDR3 protein: CASSTATGLSGNTIYF. The CDR3 DNA reads as TGTGCCAGCTCAACGGCAACAGGTCTCTCTGGAAACACCATATATTTT.

V gene TRBV27 combines with J gene TRBJ2-5; 8 nucleotides line up with TRBD2. J lost 6 bases, V lost 7 bases, and 7 bases had no gene match. The CDR3 has 13 residues. Germline V gene lookup returns CDR1 MNHEY and CDR2 SMNVEV (reference sequence). CDR3 DNA sequence: TGTGCCAGCAACGGCGGGGGGACCCAGACCCAGTACTTC. The encoded protein is CASNGGGTQTQYF.

This chain connects TRBV28 to TRBJ2-5; 8 nucleotides match TRBD2. The germline gives CDR1 MDHEN, CDR2 SYDVKM. CDR3 length: 17 amino acids. J gave up 2 bases and V 4 bases, and 12 bases lay outside the gene matches. The CDR3 spells CASSWAREIAGQETQYF. The DNA of the CDR3 is TGTGCCAGCAGTTGGGCTAGAGAAATAGCGGGGCAAGAGACCCAGTACTTC.

The V and J genes are TRBV5-1 and TRBJ2-1, with 8 positions matching TRBD2. Trimming at V came to 5 bases and at J to 1 base, leaving 8 bases not matched to a gene. Germline CDR1 and CDR2: SGHRS and YFSETQ. This CDR3 is 16 amino acids long. The CDR3 reads CASRSSGPDSYNEQFF. CDR3 bases: TGCGCCAGCAGGTCTAGCGGGCCGGATTCCTACAATGAGCAGTTCTTC.

V is TRBV20-1 and J is TRBJ2-7; D unresolved. The V end lost 3 bases, the J end lost 4 bases, and 4 bases lay between the germline ends. The germline gives CDR1 DFQATT, CDR2 SNEGSKA (reference sequence). This CDR3 is 10 amino acids long. Written as DNA, the CDR3 is TGCAGTGCTAGCAGATACGAGCAGTACTTC. Its protein product is CSASRYEQYF.

This chain joins TRBV9 and TRBJ1-1, with D uncertain. Germline V lookup: CDR1 SGDLS, CDR2 YYNGEE. V dropped 7 bases and J dropped 7 bases, with 8 bases sitting between them. The CDR3 runs 10 residues. The CDR3 is CASVPGEAFF. The CDR3 DNA is TGTGCCAGCGTGCCAGGTGAAGCTTTCTTT.

The chain joins TRBV6-5 to TRBJ1-1; D is uncertain. V lost 4 bases to trimming and J lost 4 bases, with 13 bases between them. Germline values: CDR1 MNHEY, CDR2 SVGAGI. This CDR3 comprises 14 residues. CDR3 residues: CASSSPGMGTEAFF. CDR3 coding DNA: TGTGCCAGCAGTTCCCCGGGAATGGGCACTGAAGCTTTCTTT.

This chain links TRBV6-1 with TRBJ2-5; possibly TRBD1 for D (6 bases). Judging by the DNA end, TRBJ2-7 fits better; the J call may be wrong. This CDR3 region has 16 residues. Germline CDR1 and CDR2: MNHNS and SASEGT. CDR3 residues: CASSEYWDTTSYEQYF. The CDR3 DNA reads as TGTGCCAGCAGTGAATACTGGGACACAACCTCCTACGAGCAGTACTTC.

The V call is TRBV6-5, the J call TRBJ2-6; TRBD1 aligns across 8 bases. The germline gives CDR1 MNHEY, CDR2 SVGAGI. With V trimmed by 8 bases and J by 4 bases, 4 bases remained unmatched. CDR3 length equals 14 residues. The CDR3 DNA follows: TGTGCCAGCCAGGGGGCGCGGGGGGCCAACGTCCTGACTTTC. Translation: CASQGARGANVLTF.

In this sample, this clone turned up a few times. V is TRBV19 and J is TRBJ2-5; 10 bases are shared with TRBD1. This CDR3 region has 15 residues. V lost 1 base to trimming and J lost 7 bases; unmatched junction nucleotides: 6. CDR1 and CDR2 from the germline V gene are LNHDA and SQIVND (reference sequence). The CDR3 DNA reads as TGTGCCAGTAGTATAGGGGACAGGGGTGGAGGGACCCAGTACTTC. This codes for CASSIGDRGGGTQYF.

This clone came up once. This rearrangement joins TRBV7-9 to TRBJ2-7; 7 positions match TRBD1. Germline V gene sequence: CDR1 SEHNR, CDR2 FQNEAQ (reference sequence). The CDR3 spans 13 residues. V trimming: 10 bases; J trimming: 2 bases; junction bases outside the gene matches: 8. CDR3 loop: CAIPSGTAYEQYF. DNA of the CDR3: TGTGCCATTCCTAGTGGGACAGCCTACGAGCAGTACTTC. The entire variable domain, with the rest obtained from reference TRBV7-9 and TRBJ2-7, is as follows: DTGVSQNPRHKITKRGQNVTFRCDPISEHNRLYWYRQTLGQGPEFLTYFQNEAQLEKSRLLSDRFSAERPKGSFSTLEIQRTEQGDSAMYLCAIPSGTAYEQYFGPGTRLTVT.

The rearrangement links TRBV2 to TRBJ2-5; the D gene is possibly TRBD1 (7 bases). The CDR3 is 14 residues long. V gave up 11 bases and J gave up 0 bases, with 16 bases separating them. Looked up from germline, CDR1 is SNHLY and CDR2 is FYNNEI. CDR3 sequence (DNA): TGTGCCGGGCGGGACAGCGAGAACCAAGAGACCCAGTACTTC. It is translated as CAGRDSENQETQYF.

As for this clone: Other DNA sequences in this sample translate to the same CDR3. The CDR3 region is CASSYQGLAGDTQYF. The CDR3 nucleotides are TGTGCCAGCAGTTACCAAGGACTAGCGGGAGATACGCAGTATTTT. This chain links TRBV6-5 with TRBJ2-3, with 11 bases aligning to TRBD2. V dropped 2 bases and J dropped 5; count of bases not matched to a gene: 3. The CDR3 is 15 residues long. Germline values: CDR1 MNHEY, CDR2 SVGAGI.

The V call is TRBV27, the J call TRBJ1-2, with D unclear. CDR3 length: 15 residues. Germline V gene lookup returns CDR1 MNHEY and CDR2 SMNVEV (reference sequence). With 2 bases removed from V and 6 bases from J, the gap between germline ends came to 16 bases. DNA for the CDR3: TGTGCCAGCAGTTTAGGTCAACCGAGGGCCCATGGCTACACCTTC. Residues: CASSLGQPRAHGYTF.

This clone has just a few counts. The chain carries TRBV19 and TRBJ2-1, with 8 bases lining up with TRBD1. This CDR3 is 14 amino acids long. The trim removed 4 bases at V and 12 bases at J, leaving 11 bases unmatched. The V gene's germline CDR1 is LNHDA and CDR2 SQIVND (reference sequence). In DNA, the CDR3 is TGTGCCAGTAGTACCACTACCCAGGGGGCGCGGCAGTTCTTC. It yields the protein CASSTTTQGARQFF.

This chain joins TRBV4-2 and TRBJ2-3; D is uncertain. V lost 1 base, J lost 0 bases, and 11 bases lay in between. The CDR3 loop spans 16 amino acids. Germline CDR1 is LGHNA and CDR2 is YNFKEQ. As DNA, the CDR3 is TGTGCCAGCAGCCAAGTTCCCGGGTCTAGCACAGATACGCAGTATTTT. Its protein product is CASSQVPGSSTDTQYF.

This chain joins TRBV7-9 and TRBJ2-2; 7 bases are a match to TRBD1. The CDR3 is made up of 15 amino acids. V trimming: 5 bases; J trimming: 1 base; junction bases outside the gene matches: 4. Germline loops: CDR1 SEHNR, CDR2 FQNEAQ (reference sequence). The CDR3 sequence: CASSVGTVNTGELFF. The CDR3 DNA sequence: TGTGCCAGCAGCGTCGGGACAGTGAACACCGGGGAGCTGTTTTTT.

This clone was recorded a few times. This chain uses TRBV5-1 with TRBJ1-1; D is unclear. This CDR3 contains 13 residues. CDR1 is SGHRS and CDR2 is YFSETQ in the germline V gene. Deletions cut 2 bases from V and 3 bases from J, with 8 bases between. In DNA form, the CDR3 reads TGCGCCAGCAGCTTTACCACAGACACTGAAGCTTTCTTT. As protein: CASSFTTDTEAFF.